Below, 6 T cell receptor beta chains from the same sample are listed, as sequenced in a study of a mutant IDH1 vaccine in newly diagnosed glioma. TCRdb's table, derived via immunoSEQ multiplex PCR, lists solely in-frame clones and lacks some. The profile shows roughly 60,000 clones, about 85% of them singletons. Time point described: week 23, last vaccination. The study gave 300 ug of mutant IDH1 20-mer peptide per vaccine dose, with topical imiquimod. Antigen specificity for these receptors is unknown. This material consisted of PBMCs, taken from a glioma patient whose treatment included an IDH1 peptide vaccine. All receptors derive from a young man with glioma.

CDR3 protein: CASSVGAGDVSQPQHF. CDR3 nucleotides: TGTGCCAGCAGCGTAGGGGCAGGGGATGTAAGTCAGCCCCAGCATTTT. The chain has TRBV9 and TRBJ1-5; D is possibly TRBD1 (6 bases). The CDR3 totals 16 residues. CDR1 and CDR2 from the germline V gene are SGDLS and YYNGEE. V lost 0 bases, J lost 6 bases, and 16 bases lay in between.

This CDR3 is CAWSNTGGTISYEQYF. The DNA for the CDR3 is TGTGCCTGGAGTAATACAGGGGGCACAATCTCCTACGAGCAGTACTTC. The rearrangement links TRBV30 to TRBJ2-7; 9 bases fit TRBD1. V was clipped by 2 bases and J by 0 bases; unmatched bases: 8. Germline CDR1 GTSNPN, CDR2 SVGIG (reference sequence). The CDR3 is 16 amino acids.

The rearrangement joins TRBV7-9 to TRBJ2-3; D remains ambiguous. The CDR3 contains 13 residues. Per the germline V gene, CDR1 is SEHNR and CDR2 is FQNEAQ (reference sequence). Trimming shortened V by 1 base and J by 4 bases, and 6 bases separated the two germline ends. The chain's CDR3 is CASSLDWADTQYF. The CDR3, as DNA: TGTGCCAGCAGCTTAGACTGGGCAGATACGCAGTATTTT.

This sequence joins TRBV11-2 and TRBJ1-6; D is uncertain. CDR3 length: 15 residues. From germline, CDR1 is SGHAT and CDR2 FQNNGV. The V end lost 6 bases, the J end lost 7 bases, and 16 bases lay between the germline ends. The CDR3 region is CASRPIQARNSPLHF. The CDR3 bases are TGTGCCAGCAGACCAATACAAGCTAGAAATTCACCCCTCCACTTT.

V gene TRBV7-6 combines with J gene TRBJ2-1; TRBD1 might be the D (5 bases). CDR1 and CDR2 (germline): SGHVS, FNYEAQ. The V and J ends lost 5 bases and 7 bases respectively, with 12 bases between them. The CDR3 spans 13 residues. CDR3 bases: TGTGCCAGCAGCCCCAGGGAACCGAATGAGCAGTTCTTC. This encodes CASSPREPNEQFF.

V is TRBV5-5 and J is TRBJ1-2; D is uncertain. Between the trimmed V and J ends, which lost 4 bases and 4 bases, there was a span of 23 bases. Germline V CDR1 and CDR2: SGHKS, YYEKEE (reference sequence). CDR3 length equals 17 residues. CDR3 nucleotides: TGTGCCAGCAGCACGCGGGGAACCGGCCCGAGGTTCTATGGCTACACCTTC. It translates to CASSTRGTGPRFYGYTF.